This T cell receptor beta chain was recorded in a study of blood T cell repertoires in COVID-19. Profiling relied on immunoSEQ multiplex PCR, and the TCRdb table lists in-frame clones only, not all of them. The sample lists about 200,000 clones; 88% were seen once. Sequenced input: peripheral blood. The sequence derives from a man between 18 and 35 years old with active or convalescent COVID-19.

CDR3 DNA sequence: TGTGCCAGCAGCACCAAAGGGGCAGTTTATTCGAGTGGTGAGCAGTTCTTC. It codes for CASSTKGAVYSSGEQFF. The rearrangement links TRBV5-6 to TRBJ2-1; weak D call: TRBD1 (5 bases). V lost 4 bases, J lost 9 bases, and 26 bases lay in between. Looked up from germline, CDR1 is SGHDT and CDR2 is YYEEEE. This CDR3 is 17 amino acids long.